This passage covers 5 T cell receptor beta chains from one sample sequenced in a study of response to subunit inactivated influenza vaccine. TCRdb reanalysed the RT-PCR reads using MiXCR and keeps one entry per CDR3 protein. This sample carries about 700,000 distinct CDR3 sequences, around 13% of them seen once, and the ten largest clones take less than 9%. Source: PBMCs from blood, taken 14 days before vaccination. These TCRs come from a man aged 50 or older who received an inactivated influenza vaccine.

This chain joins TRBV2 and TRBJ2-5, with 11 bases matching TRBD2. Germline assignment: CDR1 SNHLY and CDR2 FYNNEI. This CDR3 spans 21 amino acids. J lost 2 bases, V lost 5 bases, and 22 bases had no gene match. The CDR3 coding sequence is TGTGCCAGCAGTAGGGACAGGCCACTGCTAGCGGGGGGCCCGACACAAGAGACCCAGTACTTC. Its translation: CASSRDRPLLAGGPTQETQYF.

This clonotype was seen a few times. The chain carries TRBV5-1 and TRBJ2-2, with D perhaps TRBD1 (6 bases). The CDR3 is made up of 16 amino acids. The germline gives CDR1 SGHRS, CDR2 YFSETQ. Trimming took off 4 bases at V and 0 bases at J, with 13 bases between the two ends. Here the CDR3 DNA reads TGCGCCAGCAGCCCACCGGGACATACGAACACCGGGGAGCTGTTTTTT. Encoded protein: CASSPPGHTNTGELFF. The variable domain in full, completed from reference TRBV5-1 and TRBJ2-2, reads KAGVTQTPRYLIKTRGQQVTLSCSPISGHRSVSWYQQTPGQGLQFLFEYFSETQRNKGNFPGRFSGRQFSNSRSEMNVSTLELGDSALYLCASSPPGHTNTGELFFGEGSRLTVL.

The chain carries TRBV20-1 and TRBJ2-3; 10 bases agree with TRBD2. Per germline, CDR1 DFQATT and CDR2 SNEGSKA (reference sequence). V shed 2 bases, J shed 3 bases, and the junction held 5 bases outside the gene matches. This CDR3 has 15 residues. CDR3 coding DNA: TGCAGTGCTAGATCACTAGCGGGGAGGACAGATACGCAGTATTTT. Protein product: CSARSLAGRTDTQYF.

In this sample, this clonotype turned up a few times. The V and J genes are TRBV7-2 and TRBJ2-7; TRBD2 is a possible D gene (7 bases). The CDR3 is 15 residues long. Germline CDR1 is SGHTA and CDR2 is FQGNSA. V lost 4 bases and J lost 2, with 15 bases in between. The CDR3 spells CASSSEGGAAYEQYF. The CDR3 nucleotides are TGTGCCAGCAGCTCCGAAGGGGGGGCGGCCTACGAGCAGTACTTC.

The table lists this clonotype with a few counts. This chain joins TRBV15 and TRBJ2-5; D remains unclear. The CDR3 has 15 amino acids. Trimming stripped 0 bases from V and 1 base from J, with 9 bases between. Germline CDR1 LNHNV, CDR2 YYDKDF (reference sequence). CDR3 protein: CATSRDPQAQETQYF. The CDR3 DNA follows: TGTGCCACCAGCAGAGATCCCCAGGCCCAAGAGACCCAGTACTTC.